The 23 T cell receptor beta chains given below trace back to one sample, sequenced in a study of blood T cell repertoires in COVID-19 (TCRdb year 2020). The library was prepared using the immunoSEQ multiplex PCR assay. What TCRdb holds here is the immuneACCESS table cut down to in-frame rearrangements. Part of the clones is not present; checked against another copy, under half of the missing clones reflect an unresolved V gene, and the others are unexplained. This sample is represented by around 140,000 clones; about nine tenths of them were singletons. The ten largest clones take up around 4.5% of the sample. The sample comprised PBMCs or T cells enriched from blood (not recorded which). The receptors originated from a man aged 45-60 years who had recovered from COVID-19.

This chain connects TRBV19 to TRBJ1-6; TRBD1 aligns across 9 bases. The trim removed 3 bases at V and 14 bases at J, leaving 8 bases unmatched. Germline CDR1 reads LNHDA; CDR2 reads SQIVND (reference sequence). This CDR3 is built from 14 residues. As DNA, the CDR3 is TGTGCCAGTAGTATTACGGACAGGGGAGTCACCCTCCACTTT. This encodes CASSITDRGVTLHF.

The chain has TRBV28 and TRBJ2-3; D is perhaps TRBD1 (7 bases). This CDR3 is 16 amino acids long. V was trimmed by 6 bases and J by 3 bases, leaving 19 bases between them. Germline values: CDR1 MDHEN, CDR2 SYDVKM. CDR3 sequence: CASSTPEAGGTDTQYF. The CDR3 DNA sequence: TGTGCCAGCAGCACCCCCGAGGCAGGGGGGACAGATACGCAGTATTTT.

The chain combines TRBV5-4 with TRBJ2-3; TRBD2 matches 9 bases. Germline V gives CDR1 SGHNT, CDR2 YYREEE (reference sequence). The V gene end was trimmed by 3 bases and the J gene end by 1 base; junction bases not matched to a gene: 6. The CDR3 runs 16 residues. CDR3 DNA sequence: TGTGCCAGCAGCTCCTCTAGCGGGGCGGGCACAGATACGCAGTATTTT. It yields the protein CASSSSSGAGTDTQYF.

In regard to this clone: Other DNA sequences from this sample encode an identical CDR3 as well. The chain couples TRBV12-3 or TRBV12-4 to TRBJ1-1, with D uncertain. Trimming left V 3 bases short and J 1 base short, with 6 bases between. The CDR3 runs to 13 residues. Here the CDR3 DNA reads TGTGCCAGCAGTTTTAATCGGAACACTGAAGCTTTCTTT. This encodes CASSFNRNTEAFF.

The sample holds a few counts of this clone. This sequence joins TRBV5-1 and TRBJ2-1; TRBD2 matches 7 bases. Germline V CDR1 and CDR2: SGHRS, YFSETQ. V was pared by 6 bases and J by 10 bases, with 10 bases of the junction left unmatched. The CDR3 is 13 residues long. The CDR3 here is CASNKRLAEEQFF. CDR3 sequence (DNA): TGCGCCAGCAATAAGAGACTAGCAGAAGAGCAGTTCTTC.

The chain joins TRBV30 to TRBJ1-4; possible D gene TRBD1, 5 bases. The germline V and J ends were trimmed by 2 bases and 5 bases, with 15 bases remaining between them. From germline, CDR1 is GTSNPN and CDR2 SVGIG (reference sequence). The CDR3 sequence is 15 residues long. The CDR3 nucleotides read TGTGCCTGGAGTCCGCGGGGGATGGGGAATGAAAAACTGTTTTTT. This translates into CAWSPRGMGNEKLFF. The variable domain in full, with the rest retrieved from reference TRBV30 and TRBJ1-4, is SQTIHQWPATLVQPVGSPLSLECTVEGTSNPNLYWYRQAAGRGLQLLFYSVGIGQISSEVPQNLSASRPQDRQFILSSKKLLLSDSGFYLCAWSPRGMGNEKLFFGSGTQLSVL.

The chain joins TRBV15 to TRBJ1-3; no definite D call. Germline assignment: CDR1 LNHNV and CDR2 YYDKDF (reference sequence). V lost 0 bases and J 8 bases, leaving 14 bases between the germline ends. The CDR3 is made up of 15 amino acids. CDR3 sequence: CATSRDPSKGDTIYF. CDR3 sequence (DNA): TGTGCCACCAGCAGAGATCCCTCGAAAGGAGACACCATATATTTT.

The J gene is TRBJ1-1, the V gene TRBV6-5; possibly TRBD1 for D (5 bases). CDR1 and CDR2 (germline): MNHEY, SVGAGI. Trimming stripped 0 bases from V and 4 bases from J, with 15 bases between. There are 16 residues in the CDR3. The CDR3 loop is CASSYSGGSGPTEAFF. The CDR3 coding sequence is TGTGCCAGCAGTTACTCGGGGGGGAGTGGACCCACTGAAGCTTTCTTT.

The chain recombines TRBV28 with TRBJ1-1; tentatively, D is TRBD1 (5 bases). Trimming stripped 3 bases from V and 4 bases from J, with 12 bases between. The length of the CDR3 is 14 residues. The germline V gene has CDR1 MDHEN and CDR2 SYDVKM. DNA of the CDR3: TGTGCCAGCAGTTTGGCAGGGCGCTTCACTGAAGCTTTCTTT. It is translated as CASSLAGRFTEAFF.

The rearrangement uses TRBV5-6 and TRBJ2-4, with TRBD2 matching 9 bases. Trimming took 2 bases from V and 5 from J; bases not matched to a gene: 5. This CDR3 contains 15 residues. Germline V gene data show CDR1 as SGHDT and CDR2 as YYEEEE. In nucleotides, the CDR3 is TGTGCCAGCAGCTTCCCTAGCGGGACCGAAAACATTCAGTACTTC. It translates to CASSFPSGTENIQYF. The whole variable domain, remainder taken from reference TRBV5-6 and TRBJ2-4, is DAGVTQSPTHLIKTRGQQVTLRCSPKSGHDTVSWYQQALGQGPQFIFQYYEEEERQRGNFPDRFSGHQFPNYSSELNVNALLLGDSALYLCASSFPSGTENIQYFGAGTRLSVL.

The chain recombines TRBV6-5 with TRBJ2-2; 9 positions agree with TRBD1. The CDR3 spans 15 residues. Losses at the gene ends were 5 bases for V and 6 bases for J; bases not matched to a gene: 7. The germline CDR1 and CDR2 sequences are MNHEY and SVGAGI. The CDR3 loop is CASSPRDRVPGELFF. In DNA form, the CDR3 reads TGTGCCAGCAGTCCCCGGGACAGGGTGCCCGGGGAGCTGTTTTTT.

The rearrangement links TRBV11-2 to TRBJ1-6; the match to TRBD1 covers 7 bases. This CDR3 is built from 16 residues. CDR1 SGHAT and CDR2 FQNNGV come from the germline V gene. Germline trimming cut 3 bases from V and 1 base from J; bases unmatched to any gene: 3. CDR3: CASSLNRGSYNSPLHF. CDR3 coding DNA: TGTGCCAGCAGCTTGAACAGGGGTTCCTATAATTCACCCCTCCACTTT.

This clone has a handful of counts. The chain joins TRBV7-9 to TRBJ1-5; 9 bases match TRBD1. The CDR3 is made up of 16 amino acids. V lost 5 bases to trimming and J lost 1 base; unmatched junction nucleotides: 6. Per germline, CDR1 SEHNR and CDR2 FQNEAQ (reference sequence). The CDR3, as DNA: TGTGCCAGCAGCAAGTGGACAGGGGTGAGCAATCAGCCCCAGCATTTT. Amino acids: CASSKWTGVSNQPQHF.

The chain links TRBV7-9 to TRBJ2-5, with D possibly being TRBD2 (6 bases). The germline V gene has CDR1 SEHNR and CDR2 FQNEAQ (reference sequence). The CDR3 sequence is 16 residues long. Trimming pared 2 bases from V and 2 bases from J, leaving 15 bases between. This CDR3 reads CASSLMGRLGQETQYF. DNA of the CDR3: TGTGCCAGCAGCTTAATGGGGCGACTAGGGCAAGAGACCCAGTACTTC.

The chain links TRBV19 to TRBJ1-1, with TRBD1 identical over 10 bases. CDR1 is LNHDA and CDR2 is SQIVND in the germline V gene (reference sequence). Unmatched junction bases numbered 9, after V lost 6 bases and J lost 5 bases. CDR3 length: 15 residues. CDR3 sequence reads: CASSPPGQGRTEAFF. In DNA, the CDR3 is TGTGCCAGTAGCCCCCCGGGACAGGGGCGTACTGAAGCTTTCTTT. Together with reference TRBV19 and TRBJ1-1, the CDR3 gives the full variable domain: DGGITQSPKYLFRKEGQNVTLSCEQNLNHDAMYWYRQDPGQGLRLIYYSQIVNDFQKGDIAEGYSVSREKKESFPLTVTSAQKNPTAFYLCASSPPGQGRTEAFFGQGTRLTVV.

J is TRBJ2-2 and V is TRBV7-3; 8 positions agree with TRBD2. Unmatched junction bases numbered 9, after V lost 5 bases and J lost 4 bases. CDR3 length: 16 amino acids. Germline CDR1 SGHTA, CDR2 FQGTGA. In DNA, the CDR3 is TGTGCCAGCAGCCCTCCGGGGGGGGCTATCACCGGGGAGCTGTTTTTT. As protein: CASSPPGGAITGELFF.

J is TRBJ2-7 and V is TRBV19, with a possible D match to TRBD2 (5 bases). In germline, CDR1 is LNHDA, CDR2 SQIVND (reference sequence). The CDR3 covers 14 residues. V was cut by 5 bases and J by 7 bases, with 18 bases left in between. Written as DNA, the CDR3 is TGTGCCAGTAGTGAGGGTAGTTCCCTCCGAGAGCAGTACTTC. Protein: CASSEGSSLREQYF.

The genes are TRBV6-5 and TRBJ1-1; D perhaps matches TRBD1 (6 bases). The germline V gene encodes CDR1 MNHEY and CDR2 SVGAGI. V was pared by 7 bases and J by 0 bases, with 15 bases between. This CDR3 spans 15 amino acids. CDR3 in DNA: TGTGCCAGCAACAGGGACAAACGCTTGAACACTGAAGCTTTCTTT. Its translation: CASNRDKRLNTEAFF.

The V and J genes are TRBV7-9 and TRBJ2-1; TRBD2 agrees at 7 bases. This CDR3 region has 15 residues. V was pared by 1 base and J by 8 bases, with 8 bases of the junction left unmatched. CDR1 is SEHNR and CDR2 is FQNEAQ in the germline V gene (reference sequence). CDR3 region: CASSLGTGRDHEQFF. DNA for the CDR3: TGTGCCAGCAGCTTAGGGACGGGGAGGGACCATGAGCAGTTCTTC.

This clone was seen a handful of times. The chain is built from TRBV6-1 and TRBJ2-3, with a weak D call TRBD2 (5 bases). Germline V gives CDR1 MNHNS, CDR2 SASEGT. The CDR3 has 16 amino acids. V gave up 0 bases and J gave up 4 bases, with 14 bases separating them. In DNA, the CDR3 is TGTGCCAGCAGTGAAGCCCCGGCTAGCTTCCCAGATACGCAGTATTTT. Amino acids: CASSEAPASFPDTQYF.

This clone was seen just once. The chain uses TRBV19 and TRBJ1-5, with D possibly being TRBD1 (5 bases). The CDR3 has 15 residues. CDR1 LNHDA and CDR2 SQIVND come from the germline V gene (reference sequence). The V end lost 2 bases, the J end lost 6 bases, and 14 bases lay between the germline ends. The CDR3 is CASSILGFQGQPQHF. The CDR3 nucleotides read TGTGCCAGTAGTATATTGGGTTTTCAGGGTCAGCCCCAGCATTTT.

V and J are TRBV2 and TRBJ1-2, with D possibly being TRBD1 (5 bases). Germline loops: CDR1 SNHLY, CDR2 FYNNEI. V was trimmed by 2 bases and J by 6 bases, leaving 13 bases between them. CDR3 length: 14 residues. CDR3 nucleotides: TGTGCCAGCAGTGAAATCGGCCTAGGGGATGGCTACACCTTC. Translation: CASSEIGLGDGYTF.

The chain has TRBV28 and TRBJ1-5; TRBD1 is a possible D gene (5 bases). The CDR3 runs 12 residues. Germline V CDR1 and CDR2: MDHEN, SYDVKM. Deletions cut 6 bases from V and 10 bases from J, with 13 bases between. The CDR3 loop reads CASRGGRRPQHF. Written as DNA, the CDR3 is TGTGCCAGCAGGGGGGGTAGGCGACCCCAGCATTTT.